The T cell receptor beta chain described here comes from a study of sequential checkpoint blockade in melanoma (dated by TCRdb to about 2019). Describing the broader study: Patients were randomized 1:1 to first-line nivolumab followed by ipilimumab (arm A) or ipilimumab followed by nivolumab (arm B). Over 20 patients had matched tumor biopsies taken before treatment and at week 13, after single-agent nivolumab (arm A) or ipilimumab (arm B). Maintenance nivolumab was given following each of the two trial sequences. DNA from some 89 melanoma tumor samples collected before treatment underwent TCRbeta immunosequencing. Roughly 80% of the matched tumor biopsy pairs taken before and after treatment were from the same lesion. What the authors observed across the whole study: The response-prediction model combining TCR metrics and mutation burden needs validation in larger, independent patient cohorts. In the nivolumab-first arm (arm A), pretreatment tumor TIL clonality was associated with response (P = .04). Patients with increases in tumor T-cell fraction and clonality by week 13 were approximately 30 times more likely to achieve clinical benefit. Small sample sizes and reduced statistical power limited the within-arm analyses of tumor T-cell fraction. Tumor T-cell fraction and clonality were found to correlate with PD-L1 staining and CD8+ T-cell counts but not with mutational load.

With respect to this clone: Its antigen is currently not known. No much larger clone exists at a distance of one base, and base qualities are not known.

Reading the germline V gene gives CDR1 MNHGY and CDR2 SAAAGT. V trim: 5 bases; J trim: 0 bases; unmatched bases: 13. Reading from cysteine to phenylalanine, the CDR3 counts 18 amino acids. Left in the record is the CDR3 DNA by itself, 54 bases read in frame from the first base. The immunoSEQ Assay was used to immunosequence TCRbeta CDR3 regions from genomic DNA. Genomic DNA was amplified by bias-controlled multiplex PCR before high-throughput sequencing. On the study's bioinformatics: To quantify the absolute abundance of each unique TCRbeta CDR3 region, the sequences were collapsed and filtered. Clonality was defined as 1 minus Pielou's evenness and was calculated using productive rearrangements only. Tumor T-cell fraction was calculated by normalizing TCRbeta template counts to usable DNA, which was estimated from several housekeeping genes. A previously published method was used to identify clones with significantly greater frequencies in on-treatment samples than in baseline samples. Sourced from immuneACCESS, this table was stored by TCRdb with only in-frame sequences that have V and J called. A share of the clones is absent; for the studies checked, an unresolved V gene accounts for under half, and the remainder has no known explanation. V, J and clone size were drawn from that table, and D and trimming were deduced from the DNA. Recorded for this sample are about 3,500 clones; 23% of them occurred a single time. The ten largest make up over 7.5% of the sample.

The treatment or condition label corresponds to: randomized to nivolumab then ipilimumab (arm A) or the reverse (arm B). No trial patient had received prior DNA-damaging chemotherapy. Samples came from patients with melanoma in CheckMate 064, a randomized, open-label phase II trial of sequential checkpoint blockade. Tumor TCR sequencing used genomic DNA from formalin-fixed paraffin-embedded (FFPE) tissue samples. Material: tumor tissue (inferred from file names), obtained from a patient given nivolumab and ipilimumab in sequence. The chain uses TRBV6-8 and TRBJ1-1; the central 9 bases match TRBD1. This sequence originates from a human donor with melanoma. The DNA is TGTGCCAGCAGTCTGGGGAAGGGACAGGGTCTTCTGAACACTGAAGCTTTCTTT. It is translated as CASSLGKGQGLLNTEAFF.